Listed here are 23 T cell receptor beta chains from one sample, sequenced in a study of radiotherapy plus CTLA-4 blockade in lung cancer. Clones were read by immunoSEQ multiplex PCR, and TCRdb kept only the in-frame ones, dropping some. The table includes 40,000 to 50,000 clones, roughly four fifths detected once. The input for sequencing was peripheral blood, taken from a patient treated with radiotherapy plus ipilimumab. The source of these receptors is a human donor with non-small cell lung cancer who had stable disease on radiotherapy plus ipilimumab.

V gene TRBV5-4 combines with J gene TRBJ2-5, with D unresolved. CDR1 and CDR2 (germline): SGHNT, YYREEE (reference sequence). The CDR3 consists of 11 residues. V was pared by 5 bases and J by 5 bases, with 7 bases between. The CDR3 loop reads CASRLEETQYF. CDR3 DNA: TGTGCCAGCAGGCTAGAGGAGACCCAGTACTTC.

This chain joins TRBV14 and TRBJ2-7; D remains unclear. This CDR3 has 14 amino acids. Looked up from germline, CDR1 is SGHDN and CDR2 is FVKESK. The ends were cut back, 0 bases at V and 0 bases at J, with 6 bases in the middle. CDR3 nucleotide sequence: TGTGCCAGCAGCCAAGATAGCAGCTCCTACGAGCAGTACTTC. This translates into CASSQDSSSYEQYF.

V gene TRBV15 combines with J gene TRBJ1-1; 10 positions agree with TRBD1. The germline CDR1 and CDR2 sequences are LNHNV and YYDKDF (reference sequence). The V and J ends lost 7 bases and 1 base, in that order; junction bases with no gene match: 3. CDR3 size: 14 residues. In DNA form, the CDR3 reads TGTGCCACCACCCGGGACAGGGGGAACACTGAAGCTTTCTTT. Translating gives CATTRDRGNTEAFF.

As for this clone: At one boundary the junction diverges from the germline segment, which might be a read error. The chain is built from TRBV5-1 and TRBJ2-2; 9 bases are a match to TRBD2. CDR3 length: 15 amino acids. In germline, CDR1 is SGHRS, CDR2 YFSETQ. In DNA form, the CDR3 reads TGCGCCAGCAGCTTTAGCGGGAGTGGAACCGGCGAGCTGTTTTTT. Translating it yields CASSFSGSGTGELFF.

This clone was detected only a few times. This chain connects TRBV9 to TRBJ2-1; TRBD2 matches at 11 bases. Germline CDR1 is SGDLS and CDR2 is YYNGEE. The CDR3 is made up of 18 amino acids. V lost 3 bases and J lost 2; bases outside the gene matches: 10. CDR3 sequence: CASSASGASGRTYNEQFF. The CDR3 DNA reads TGTGCCAGCAGCGCCTCGGGGGCTAGCGGGAGGACCTACAATGAGCAGTTCTTC.

CDR3 coding DNA: TGCGCCAGCTGTCTCGGGGGTCCCGTAATCGACGAGCAGTACTTC. Protein sequence: CASCLGGPVIDEQYF. This chain joins TRBV5-1 and TRBJ2-7; D is possibly TRBD2 (6 bases). CDR1 is SGHRS, CDR2 YFSETQ, per germline. V lost 7 bases and J 5 bases, leaving 22 bases between the germline ends. This CDR3 contains 15 residues.

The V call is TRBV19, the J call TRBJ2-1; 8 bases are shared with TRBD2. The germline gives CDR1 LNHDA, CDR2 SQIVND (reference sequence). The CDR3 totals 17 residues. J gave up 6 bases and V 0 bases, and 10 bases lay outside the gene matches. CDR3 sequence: CASSIDRGAGGLNEQFF. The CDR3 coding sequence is TGTGCCAGTAGTATAGACCGCGGGGCGGGAGGTCTCAATGAGCAGTTCTTC.

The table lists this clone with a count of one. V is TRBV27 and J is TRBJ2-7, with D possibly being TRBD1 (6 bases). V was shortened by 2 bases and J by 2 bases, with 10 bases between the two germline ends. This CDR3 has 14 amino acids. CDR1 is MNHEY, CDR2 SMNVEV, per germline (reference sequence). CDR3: CASSLGGGPYEQYF. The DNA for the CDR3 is TGTGCCAGCAGTTTAGGTGGGGGCCCCTACGAGCAGTACTTC.

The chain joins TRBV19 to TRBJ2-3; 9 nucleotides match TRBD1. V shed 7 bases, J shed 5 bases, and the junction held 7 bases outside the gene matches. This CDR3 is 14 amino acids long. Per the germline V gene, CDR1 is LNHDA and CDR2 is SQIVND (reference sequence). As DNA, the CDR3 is TGTGCCAGTACCCCGACAGGGGGAGTAGATACGCAGTATTTT. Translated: CASTPTGGVDTQYF.

The CDR3 spells CASSQGRDTEAFF. The CDR3 region has the DNA TGCGCCAGCAGCCAAGGCCGGGACACTGAAGCTTTCTTT. The rearrangement joins TRBV4-3 to TRBJ1-1; the D is unclear. This CDR3 contains 13 residues. In germline, CDR1 is LGHNA, CDR2 YSLEER. The V gene lost 1 base and the J gene lost 3 bases, with 6 bases spanning the gap.

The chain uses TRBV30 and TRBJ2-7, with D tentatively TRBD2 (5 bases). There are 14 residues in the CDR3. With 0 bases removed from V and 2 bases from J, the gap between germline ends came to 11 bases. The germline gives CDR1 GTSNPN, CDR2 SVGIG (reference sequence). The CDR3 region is CAWSVGRGPYEQYF. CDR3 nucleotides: TGTGCCTGGAGTGTAGGTCGGGGTCCCTACGAGCAGTACTTC.

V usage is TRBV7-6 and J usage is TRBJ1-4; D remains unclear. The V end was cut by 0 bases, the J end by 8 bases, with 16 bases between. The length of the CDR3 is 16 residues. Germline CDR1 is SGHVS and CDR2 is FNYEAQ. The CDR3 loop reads CASSLAFGGGSEKLFF. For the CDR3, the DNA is TGTGCCAGCAGCTTAGCATTTGGAGGCGGGTCGGAAAAACTGTTTTTT. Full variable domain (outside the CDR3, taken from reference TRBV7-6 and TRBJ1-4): GAGVSQSPRYKVTKRGQDVALRCDPISGHVSLYWYRQALGQGPEFLTYFNYEAQQDKSGLPNDRFSAERPEGSISTLTIQRTEQRDSAMYRCASSLAFGGGSEKLFFGSGTQLSVL.

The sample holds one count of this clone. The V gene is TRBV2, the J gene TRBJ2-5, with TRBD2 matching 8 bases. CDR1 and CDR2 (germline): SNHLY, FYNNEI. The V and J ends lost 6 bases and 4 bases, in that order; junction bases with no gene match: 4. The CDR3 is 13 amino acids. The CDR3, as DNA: TGTGCCAGCAGCACGGGACTAGGAGAGACCCAGTACTTC. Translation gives CASSTGLGETQYF.

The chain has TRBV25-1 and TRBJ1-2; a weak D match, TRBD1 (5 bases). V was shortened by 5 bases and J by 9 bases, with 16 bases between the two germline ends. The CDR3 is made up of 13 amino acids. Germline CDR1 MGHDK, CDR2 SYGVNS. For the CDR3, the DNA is TGTGCCAGCAGTCCCCCCGGCAGGGCTAGCTACACCTTC. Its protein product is CASSPPGRASYTF.

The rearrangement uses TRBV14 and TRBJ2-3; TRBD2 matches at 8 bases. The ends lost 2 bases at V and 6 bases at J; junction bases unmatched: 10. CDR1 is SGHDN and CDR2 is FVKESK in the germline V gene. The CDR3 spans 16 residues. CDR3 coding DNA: TGTGCCAGCAGCCAACGTCTAGCGGGTCCAGGGGATACGCAGTATTTT. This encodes CASSQRLAGPGDTQYF.

The CDR3, as DNA: TGTGCCAGCAGTTTTTCACAGGGGGTTGGTATGAACACTGAAGCTTTCTTT. Translation: CASSFSQGVGMNTEAFF. The chain recombines TRBV28 with TRBJ1-1, with 8 positions matching TRBD1. Germline V CDR1 and CDR2: MDHEN, SYDVKM. This CDR3 has 17 residues. With 3 bases clipped from V and 0 bases from J, the junction kept 9 bases outside the gene matches.

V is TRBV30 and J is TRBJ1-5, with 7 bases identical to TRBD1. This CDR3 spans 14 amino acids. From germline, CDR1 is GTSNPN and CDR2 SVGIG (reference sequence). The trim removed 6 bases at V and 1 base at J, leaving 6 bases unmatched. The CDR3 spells CACQPGGSNQPQHF. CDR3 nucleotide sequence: TGTGCCTGCCAGCCAGGGGGAAGCAATCAGCCCCAGCATTTT.

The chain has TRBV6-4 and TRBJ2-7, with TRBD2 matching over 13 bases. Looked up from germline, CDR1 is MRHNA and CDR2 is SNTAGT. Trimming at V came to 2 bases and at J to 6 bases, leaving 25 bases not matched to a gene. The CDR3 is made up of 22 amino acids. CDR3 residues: CASSDPGQSLPRTSGRALEQYF. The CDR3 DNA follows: TGTGCCAGCAGTGACCCCGGACAGAGTCTCCCTCGAACTAGCGGGAGGGCCCTCGAGCAGTACTTC.

In DNA, the CDR3 is TGTGCCAGCAGCCCCCGGGGGGGTTGGACCGGGGAGCTGTTTTTT. Translation gives CASSPRGGWTGELFF. The chain has TRBV5-4 and TRBJ2-2, with 8 positions matching TRBD2. J gave up 5 bases and V 4 bases, and 7 bases lay outside the gene matches. There are 15 residues in the CDR3. Germline CDR1 is SGHNT and CDR2 is YYREEE (reference sequence).

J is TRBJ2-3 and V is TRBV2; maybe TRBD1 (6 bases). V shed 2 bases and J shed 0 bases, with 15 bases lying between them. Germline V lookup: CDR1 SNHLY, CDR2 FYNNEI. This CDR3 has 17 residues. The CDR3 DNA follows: TGTGCCAGCAGTGAACCCTGGGACACATCTAGCACAGATACGCAGTATTTT. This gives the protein CASSEPWDTSSTDTQYF.

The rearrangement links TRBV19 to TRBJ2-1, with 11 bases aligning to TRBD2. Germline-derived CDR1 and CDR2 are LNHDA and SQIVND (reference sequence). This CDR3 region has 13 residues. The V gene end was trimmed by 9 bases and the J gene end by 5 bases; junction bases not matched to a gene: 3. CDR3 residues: CASGTSGNNEQFF. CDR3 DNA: TGTGCCAGCGGGACTAGCGGAAACAATGAGCAGTTCTTC.

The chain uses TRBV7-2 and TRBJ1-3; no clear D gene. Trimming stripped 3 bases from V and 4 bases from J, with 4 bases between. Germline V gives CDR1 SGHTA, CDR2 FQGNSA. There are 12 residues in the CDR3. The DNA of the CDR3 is TGTGCCAGCAGCTTGACAGGAAACACCATATATTTT. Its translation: CASSLTGNTIYF.

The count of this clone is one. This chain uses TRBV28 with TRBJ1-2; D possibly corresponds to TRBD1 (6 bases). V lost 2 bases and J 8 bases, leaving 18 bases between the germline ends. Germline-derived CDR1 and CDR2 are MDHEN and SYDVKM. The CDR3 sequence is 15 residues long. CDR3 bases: TGTGCCAGCAGTTTAACCCAGAGGGGGGGAGGAGGCTACACCTTC. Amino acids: CASSLTQRGGGGYTF.